This T cell receptor beta chain was recorded in a study of Ad26.COV2.S vaccination and SARS-CoV-2 variants. Study-wide findings and caveats: Assessments of TCR breadth and depth may have underestimated the total T cell responses. Vaccinated and placebo-treated recipients had similar non-spike TCR breadth.

For this clone: The antigen is not known.

The CDR3 covers 17 residues. V was shortened by 2 bases and J by 0 bases, with 14 bases between the two germline ends. Germline values: CDR1 LGHDT, CDR2 YNNKEL (reference sequence). Treatment noted: about 20 received Ad26.COV2.S at low or high dose, single or two shots; 5 received placebo; per-sample allocation not given. Day 63 after the first injection of vaccine or placebo was the sampling time. Only in-frame clones appear in the TCRdb table, and some are missing; sequencing was by immunoSEQ multiplex PCR. The data show around 250,000 clones, approximately 89% seen once. The input for sequencing was peripheral blood, taken in a trial of Ad26.COV2.S vaccine versus placebo. The clonotype originates from a person between 18 and 60 years old who received the Ad26.COV2.S COVID-19 vaccine or a placebo. The chain recombines TRBV3-1 (or the pseudogene TRBV3-2) with TRBJ1-3; the D gene is possibly TRBD1 (5 bases). The CDR3 sequence: CASSQQRQGLSGNTIYF. CDR3 in DNA: TGTGCCAGCAGCCAACAGAGGCAGGGCCTCTCTGGAAACACCATATATTTT.